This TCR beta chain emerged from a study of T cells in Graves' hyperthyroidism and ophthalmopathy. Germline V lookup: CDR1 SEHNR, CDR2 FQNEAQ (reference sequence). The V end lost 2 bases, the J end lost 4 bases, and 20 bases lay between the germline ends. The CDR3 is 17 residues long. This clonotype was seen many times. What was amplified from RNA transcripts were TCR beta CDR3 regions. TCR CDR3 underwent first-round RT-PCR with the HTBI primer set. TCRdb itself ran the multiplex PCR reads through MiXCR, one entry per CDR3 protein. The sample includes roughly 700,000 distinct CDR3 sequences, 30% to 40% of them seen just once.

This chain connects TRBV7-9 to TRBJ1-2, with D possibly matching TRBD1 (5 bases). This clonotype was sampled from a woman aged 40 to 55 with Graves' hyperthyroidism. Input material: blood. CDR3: CASSLTSREILSYGYTF. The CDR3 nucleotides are TGTGCCAGCAGCTTAACCTCCAGGGAAATCTTGTCCTATGGCTACACCTTC.